The 11 T cell receptor beta chains below come from one sample, sequenced in a study of T cells after yellow fever vaccination. In TCRdb, the 5' RACE reads were re-called with MiXCR into one record per CDR3 protein. The table includes 250,000 to 300,000 distinct CDR3 sequences, about 5.2% detected once. The sample in question was CD4+ T cells sorted from PBMCs, obtained on the day of the yellow fever booster vaccination. These receptors came from a man younger than 35 who received the YFV17D yellow fever vaccine.

This clonotype was counted ten times or more. The chain uses TRBV6-5 and TRBJ1-2; 8 bases line up with TRBD1. CDR3 length: 13 amino acids. The trim removed 4 bases at V and 3 bases at J, leaving 1 base unmatched. Germline CDR1 reads MNHEY; CDR2 reads SVGAGI. CDR3 residues: CASSSGGYYGYTF. CDR3 DNA: TGTGCCAGCAGTTCAGGGGGCTACTATGGCTACACCTTC.

This clonotype was counted at least ten times. The chain combines TRBV7-7 with TRBJ2-3; D is uncertain. Looked up from germline, CDR1 is SSHAT and CDR2 is FNYEAQ (reference sequence). This CDR3 comprises 11 residues. The V gene lost 7 bases and the J gene lost 4 bases, with 6 bases spanning the gap. The CDR3: CASTEADTQYF. Here the CDR3 DNA reads TGTGCCAGCACCGAAGCAGATACGCAGTATTTT.

Ten or more counts support this clonotype. This chain links TRBV28 with TRBJ2-7; TRBD1 matches 8 bases. Trimming removed 6 bases from V and 0 bases from J; junction bases left unmatched: 7. The germline CDR1 and CDR2 sequences are MDHEN and SYDVKM. CDR3 length: 15 residues. CDR3 DNA: TGTGCCAGCAGCTACGGACAGGGAAGCTCCTACGAGCAGTACGTC. Translation gives CASSYGQGSSYEQYV.

The chain couples TRBV7-8 to TRBJ1-2; TRBD1 might be the D (5 bases). V was clipped by 0 bases and J by 3 bases, with 8 bases between them. This CDR3 has 14 residues. Germline V CDR1 and CDR2: SGHVS, FQNEAQ. CDR3 in DNA: TGTGCCAGCAGCTTAGCCGGGACGGACTATGGCTACACCTTC. Protein product: CASSLAGTDYGYTF.

This clonotype was observed many times. J is TRBJ1-1 and V is TRBV20-1; no definite D call. V was clipped by 5 bases and J by 4 bases, with 11 bases between them. CDR1 DFQATT and CDR2 SNEGSKA come from the germline V gene (reference sequence). The CDR3 sequence is 12 residues long. This chain's CDR3 is CSACREGTEAFF. CDR3 coding DNA: TGCAGTGCTTGTAGGGAGGGCACTGAAGCTTTCTTT.

In this sample, this clonotype turned up once. The gene calls are TRBV20-1 and TRBJ1-5, with D possibly being TRBD1 (5 bases). Trimming removed 0 bases at V and 9 bases at J, with 21 bases between. Germline-derived CDR1 and CDR2 are DFQATT and SNEGSKA (reference sequence). The CDR3 sequence is 16 residues long. The CDR3 region is CSARDRLRQGVLPQHF. CDR3 DNA: TGCAGTGCTAGAGATCGGCTCAGGCAGGGCGTCTTGCCCCAGCATTTT.

This clonotype was counted many times. J is TRBJ1-2 and V is TRBV4-1, with D perhaps matching TRBD1 (5 bases). The V end was cut by 5 bases, the J end by 2 bases, with 12 bases between. CDR1 is MGHRA, CDR2 YSYEKL, per germline. The CDR3 has 14 residues. CDR3 DNA: TGCGCCAGCAGCAGGGACGGGGGAAACTATGGCTACACCTTC. It translates to CASSRDGGNYGYTF.

The chain combines TRBV12-3 or TRBV12-4 with TRBJ1-2; D gene ambiguous. The CDR3 is 13 residues long. The V and J ends lost 6 bases and 4 bases respectively, with 12 bases between them. The CDR3 loop reads CASSLLRVYGYTF. CDR3 DNA sequence: TGTGCCAGCAGCCTACTAAGGGTCTATGGCTACACCTTC.

This clonotype occurred many times. The chain is built from TRBV10-3 and TRBJ1-5; maybe TRBD1 (5 bases). Germline assignment: CDR1 ENHRY and CDR2 SYGVKD. CDR3 length: 16 residues. The ends were cut back, 2 bases at V and 3 bases at J, with 14 bases in the middle. The CDR3 DNA reads TGTGCCATCAGTGAGAATGCAGGGAACTTCAATCAGCCCCAGCATTTT. Translation gives CAISENAGNFNQPQHF.

This clonotype was counted at least ten times. The rearrangement joins TRBV2 to TRBJ2-1; TRBD2 matches at 9 bases. There are 14 residues in the CDR3. Per the germline V gene, CDR1 is SNHLY and CDR2 is FYNNEI. V trimming: 7 bases; J trimming: 6 bases; junction bases outside the gene matches: 7. CDR3 sequence (DNA): TGTGCCAGCACAGGCGGGGGGGCCGGCAATGAGCAGTTCTTC. Translated, it gives CASTGGGAGNEQFF.

The V gene is TRBV11-2, the J gene TRBJ2-7; D is uncertain. Looked up from germline, CDR1 is SGHAT and CDR2 is FQNNGV. The CDR3 consists of 13 residues. Trimming took off 1 base at V and 8 bases at J, with 12 bases between the two ends. The CDR3 is CASSLALPNKQYF. The CDR3 bases are TGTGCCAGCAGCTTAGCCTTGCCTAATAAGCAGTACTTC.